The 17 T cell receptor beta chains in this list originate from one sample, sequenced in a study of T cell responses to AZD1222 COVID-19 vaccine. Sequencing used immunoSEQ multiplex PCR; TCRdb keeps in-frame clones, though not all of them. The data hold around 160,000 clones, with about 89% observed a single time. This specimen was peripheral blood, taken on day 0 of MenACWY control vaccination. The receptors derive from an adult in good health.

This sequence joins TRBV2 and TRBJ2-1, with D perhaps TRBD1 (5 bases). Germline V lookup: CDR1 SNHLY, CDR2 FYNNEI. The CDR3 runs to 16 residues. V was cut by 6 bases and J by 4 bases, with 19 bases left in between. The CDR3, as DNA: TGTGCCAGCAGCGTCGGCAGGGATCTCGTATACAATGAGCAGTTCTTC. It encodes CASSVGRDLVYNEQFF.

V usage is TRBV5-4 and J usage is TRBJ2-3; 8 bases are shared with TRBD2. The CDR3 runs 16 residues. The germline V gene has CDR1 SGHNT and CDR2 YYREEE (reference sequence). Trimming at V came to 5 bases and at J to 3 bases, leaving 11 bases not matched to a gene. CDR3: CASSFKAGGLTDTQYF. CDR3 DNA sequence: TGTGCCAGCAGTTTCAAGGCGGGGGGTCTGACAGATACGCAGTATTTT. The full variable domain, with the rest looked up from reference TRBV5-4 and TRBJ2-3, is ETGVTQSPTHLIKTRGQQVTLRCSSQSGHNTVSWYQQALGQGPQFIFQYYREEENGRGNFPPRFSGLQFPNYSSELNVNALELDDSALYLCASSFKAGGLTDTQYFGPGTRLTVL.

The CDR3 reads CASSAMNFNQPQHF. The CDR3 DNA follows: TGTGCCAGCAGTGCCATGAATTTTAATCAGCCCCAGCATTTT. The chain carries TRBV2 and TRBJ1-5, with unresolved D. The CDR3 runs to 14 residues. V shed 4 bases and J shed 4 bases, with 11 bases lying between them. CDR1 is SNHLY and CDR2 is FYNNEI in the germline V gene.

This chain connects TRBV3-1 (or the pseudogene TRBV3-2) to TRBJ2-3, with a possible D match to TRBD2 (5 bases). Trimming shortened V by 6 bases and J by 2 bases, and 15 bases separated the two germline ends. Germline V gene data show CDR1 as LGHDT and CDR2 as YNNKEL (reference sequence). The CDR3 length is 15 residues. DNA of the CDR3: TGTGCCAGCAGAAACGGAGGTGGTCTCACAGATACGCAGTATTTT. It translates to CASRNGGGLTDTQYF.

The V and J genes are TRBV9 and TRBJ2-1, with D perhaps matching TRBD2 (6 bases). Germline-derived CDR1 and CDR2 are SGDLS and YYNGEE. V was cut by 1 base and J by 2 bases, with 16 bases left in between. This CDR3 spans 17 amino acids. CDR3 DNA: TGTGCCAGCAGCGTAAGGGGAGGATCACAGACCTACAATGAGCAGTTCTTC. Translating gives CASSVRGGSQTYNEQFF.

The gene calls are TRBV5-1 and TRBJ1-6; D gene unclear. Trimming took off 0 bases at V and 9 bases at J, with 13 bases between the two ends. The CDR3 consists of 15 residues. In germline, CDR1 is SGHRS, CDR2 YFSETQ. The chain's CDR3 is CASSLDGSGGSPLHF. Here the CDR3 DNA reads TGCGCCAGCAGCTTGGACGGCTCTGGAGGTTCACCCCTCCACTTT.

The chain recombines TRBV7-9 with TRBJ1-5; D is ambiguous. This CDR3 comprises 13 residues. V gave up 3 bases and J gave up 6 bases, with 9 bases separating them. Germline assignment: CDR1 SEHNR and CDR2 FQNEAQ (reference sequence). The CDR3: CASSFNGPQPQHF. The CDR3 nucleotides read TGTGCCAGCAGCTTTAACGGCCCTCAGCCCCAGCATTTT. The variable domain in full, completed from reference TRBV7-9 and TRBJ1-5, reads DTGVSQNPRHKITKRGQNVTFRCDPISEHNRLYWYRQTLGQGPEFLTYFQNEAQLEKSRLLSDRFSAERPKGSFSTLEIQRTEQGDSAMYLCASSFNGPQPQHFGDGTRLSIL.

The chain recombines TRBV6-5 with TRBJ2-7; D remains ambiguous. Trimming pared 7 bases from V and 0 bases from J, leaving 7 bases between. Germline CDR1 and CDR2: MNHEY and SVGAGI. CDR3 length: 12 residues. The CDR3 loop reads CASNGYSYEQYF. The CDR3 DNA reads as TGTGCCAGCAATGGGTACTCCTACGAGCAGTACTTC.

This chain connects TRBV27 to TRBJ2-6; unclear D gene. V was pared by 6 bases and J by 4 bases, with 25 bases between. The germline CDR1 and CDR2 sequences are MNHEY and SMNVEV (reference sequence). The CDR3 is 19 residues long. In DNA, the CDR3 is TGTGCCAGCAGAAGAATGGACGGACCGGTCTTGAGAGGGGCCAACGTCCTGACTTTC. Amino acids: CASRRMDGPVLRGANVLTF.

The chain combines TRBV6-4 with TRBJ1-6; TRBD1 aligns across 12 bases. From germline, CDR1 is MRHNA and CDR2 SNTAGT. J lost 9 bases, V lost 3 bases, and 0 bases had no gene match. The CDR3 is made up of 14 amino acids. The CDR3 loop reads CASSEGQGASPLHF. CDR3 coding DNA: TGTGCCAGCAGTGAGGGACAGGGGGCTTCACCCCTCCACTTT.

J is TRBJ1-2 and V is TRBV5-4; D might be TRBD1 (5 bases). The CDR3 is made up of 15 amino acids. Germline CDR1 is SGHNT and CDR2 is YYREEE (reference sequence). V lost 0 bases and J lost 4, with 13 bases in between. The CDR3 sequence: CASSLAVGGPYGYTF. In DNA, the CDR3 is TGTGCCAGCAGCTTGGCCGTGGGGGGTCCCTATGGCTACACCTTC.

Turning to this clone: This specimen includes other DNA sequences encoding the same CDR3. This rearrangement joins TRBV13 to TRBJ1-1; D unresolved. The CDR3 runs 12 residues. V lost 2 bases, J lost 5 bases, and 6 bases lay in between. Germline CDR1 PRHDT, CDR2 FYEKMQ (reference sequence). CDR3 coding DNA: TGTGCCAGCAGCTTATTCCGGACTGAAGCTTTCTTT. Its protein product is CASSLFRTEAFF.

V usage is TRBV5-1 and J usage is TRBJ2-1; no clear D gene. In germline, CDR1 is SGHRS, CDR2 YFSETQ. Trimming removed 4 bases at V and 10 bases at J, with 15 bases between. CDR3 length equals 13 residues. CDR3 loop: CASSLDRGTEQFF. The CDR3 nucleotides are TGCGCCAGCAGCCTGGACCGCGGAACGGAGCAGTTCTTC.

The genes are TRBV2 and TRBJ2-4; possible D gene TRBD1, 6 bases. V dropped 5 bases and J dropped 0 bases, with 20 bases sitting between them. This CDR3 spans 18 amino acids. Germline lookup yields CDR1 SNHLY and CDR2 FYNNEI. The CDR3 loop reads CASSSGQWSTLAKNIQYF. The CDR3 DNA reads as TGTGCCAGCAGTTCAGGACAGTGGAGTACTCTAGCCAAAAACATTCAGTACTTC.

About this clone: This same CDR3 is encoded by further DNA sequences in the sample. The rearrangement links TRBV6-5 to TRBJ1-1, with D possibly being TRBD1 (5 bases). Between the trimmed V and J ends, which lost 6 bases and 1 base, there was a span of 9 bases. The CDR3 contains 13 residues. Germline V gene lookup returns CDR1 MNHEY and CDR2 SVGAGI. The CDR3 DNA is TGTGCCAGCAGCCTTACAGGGAACACTGAAGCTTTCTTT. It translates to CASSLTGNTEAFF.

The rearrangement links TRBV5-6 to TRBJ1-5; D is ambiguous. The V gene's germline CDR1 is SGHDT and CDR2 YYEEEE. V was pared by 2 bases and J by 3 bases, with 6 bases between. The CDR3 is made up of 13 amino acids. CDR3 amino acids: CASSFGVNQPQHF. The CDR3 DNA sequence: TGTGCCAGCAGCTTTGGGGTCAATCAGCCCCAGCATTTT.

This clone showed up just a few times. This chain uses TRBV3-1 (or the pseudogene TRBV3-2) with TRBJ1-3; D gene uncertain. Trimming stripped 1 base from V and 0 bases from J, with 10 bases between. CDR3 length equals 16 residues. Per germline, CDR1 LGHDT and CDR2 YNNKEL (reference sequence). In DNA form, the CDR3 reads TGTGCCAGCAGCCAAGGAGCATCCTTCTCTGGAAACACCATATATTTT. Protein product: CASSQGASFSGNTIYF.